This TCR beta chain was found in a study of Ad26.COV2.S vaccination and SARS-CoV-2 variants. TCRdb's table, derived via immunoSEQ multiplex PCR, lists solely in-frame clones and lacks some. The sample consists of about 400,000 clones, 88% of them appearing once. The germline V and J ends were trimmed by 0 bases and 7 bases, with 8 bases remaining between them. Germline V lookup: CDR1 SGHRS, CDR2 YFSETQ. CDR3 length: 13 amino acids. Treatment here: some 20 received Ad26.COV2.S at low or high dose, single or two shots; several received placebo; per-sample allocation not given. Specimens were obtained on day 63 following the first vaccine or placebo injection.

The receptor comes from a person aged 18-60 years who received the Ad26.COV2.S COVID-19 vaccine or a placebo. This chain connects TRBV5-1 to TRBJ2-1; D is ambiguous. The material sequenced was peripheral blood, taken in a trial of Ad26.COV2.S vaccine versus placebo. This chain's CDR3 is CASSLATFNEQFF. In nucleotides, the CDR3 is TGCGCCAGCAGCTTGGCCACCTTTAATGAGCAGTTCTTC.